This is a list of T cell receptor beta chains from one sample in a study of blood T cell repertoires in COVID-19. Assay: immunoSEQ multiplex PCR; the TCRdb copy retains only in-frame clones and omits some. Of about 70,000 clones listed, approximately 75% were seen once; the top ten hold around 5.9%. Sequenced sample: peripheral blood. All receptors come from a woman aged 55-70 years with acute or convalescent COVID-19. Both conserved end residues are part of each CDR3. The D gene is left open where the match is weak. Part of the rows lack a size; the others show once, few, many or a class for expanded clones.

CDR3: CASSLTVSSYEQYF
DNA: TGCGCCAGCAGCTTGACAGTGAGCTCCTACGAGCAGTACTTC
size: NA
D: NA
J: TRBJ2-7
V: TRBV5-1

CDR3: CASSGRVDTQYF
DNA: TGTGCCAGCAGTGGGAGGGTAGATACGCAGTATTTT
size: NA
D: NA
J: TRBJ2-3
V: TRBV2

CDR3: CASSQAHSNQPQHF
DNA: TGCGCCAGCAGCCAAGCACATAGCAATCAGCCCCAGCATTTT
size: NA
D: NA
J: TRBJ1-5
V: TRBV4-1

CDR3: CASSRGGGYNEQFF
DNA: TGTGCCAGCAGTAGGGGGGGCGGTTACAATGAGCAGTTCTTC
size: NA
D: NA
J: TRBJ2-1
V: TRBV6-5

CDR3: CASSLRVGRQTQYF
DNA: TGTGCCAGCAGTTTAAGGGTAGGGAGGCAGACCCAGTACTTC
size: once
D: NA
J: TRBJ2-5
V: TRBV27

CDR3: CASSSLRQSTEAFF
DNA: TGCGCCAGCAGCTCCCTTAGACAGAGCACTGAAGCTTTCTTT
size: once
D: NA
J: TRBJ1-1
V: TRBV5-1

CDR3: CASSLNRQPQHF
DNA: TGTGCCAGCAGTTTAAACAGACAGCCCCAGCATTTT
size: NA
D: NA
J: TRBJ1-5
V: TRBV12-3/TRBV12-4

CDR3: CASSRQTTGPTEAFF
DNA: TGTGCCAGCAGCCGGCAGACGACAGGGCCCACTGAAGCTTTCTTT
size: NA
D: TRBD1
J: TRBJ1-1
V: TRBV3-1/TRBV3-2

CDR3: CASSSPSTGSSPLHF
DNA: TGTGCCAGCAGCTCCCCTTCAACTGGGAGTTCACCCCTCCACTTT
size: NA
D: NA
J: TRBJ1-6
V: TRBV9

CDR3: CASSLTTPRGAGELFF
DNA: TGCGCCAGCAGCTTGACCACCCCCAGGGGGGCCGGGGAGCTGTTTTTT
size: NA
D: NA
J: TRBJ2-2
V: TRBV5-1

CDR3: CASSPQPPGLAGYNEQFF
DNA: TGTGCCAGCAGCCCACAGCCCCCGGGACTAGCGGGGTACAATGAGCAGTTCTTC
size: few
D: TRBD2
J: TRBJ2-1
V: TRBV7-3

CDR3: CASSLAGREQYF
DNA: TGTGCCAGTAGTCTCGCGGGGAGGGAGCAGTACTTC
size: NA
D: NA
J: TRBJ2-7
V: TRBV19

CDR3: CASSPQGVHGYTF
DNA: TGTGCCAGCAGCCCACAGGGCGTTCATGGCTACACCTTC
size: NA
D: NA
J: TRBJ1-2
V: TRBV3-1/TRBV3-2

CDR3: CASSRDRGNYGYTF
DNA: TGTGCCAGCAGCCGGGACAGGGGTAACTATGGCTACACCTTC
size: once
D: TRBD1
J: TRBJ1-2
V: TRBV5-4

CDR3: CASSLEGWDTEAFF
DNA: TGTGCCAGCAGCTTGGAGGGGTGGGACACTGAAGCTTTCTTT
size: NA
D: NA
J: TRBJ1-1
V: TRBV5-6

CDR3: CASSPGGRYNEQFF
DNA: TGTGCCAGCAGCCCCGGGGGGCGGTACAATGAGCAGTTCTTC
size: NA
D: NA
J: TRBJ2-1
V: TRBV7-2

CDR3: CASGVTGGYNEQFF
DNA: TGTGCTAGTGGCGTAACGGGGGGCTACAATGAGCAGTTCTTC
size: NA
D: TRBD2
J: TRBJ2-1
V: TRBV12-5

CDR3: CASIGGRSEKLFF
DNA: TGTGCCAGCATCGGGGGGAGAAGCGAAAAACTGTTTTTT
size: once
D: NA
J: TRBJ1-4
V: TRBV9

CDR3: CASSPNNEQFF
DNA: TGTGCCAGCAGTCCTAACAATGAGCAGTTCTTC
size: NA
D: NA
J: TRBJ2-1
V: TRBV28

CDR3: CASSPLGNTIYF
DNA: TGTGCCAGCAGCCCGTTGGGAAACACCATATATTTT
size: once
D: NA
J: TRBJ1-3
V: TRBV7-9

CDR3: CASRRQGNTGELFF
DNA: TGTGCCAGCAGGAGACAGGGGAACACCGGGGAGCTGTTTTTT
size: NA
D: TRBD1
J: TRBJ2-2
V: TRBV7-8

CDR3: CASSRSGRPSYEQYF
DNA: TGTGCCAGTAGTAGGTCGGGGAGGCCATCCTACGAGCAGTACTTC
size: NA
D: NA
J: TRBJ2-7
V: TRBV19